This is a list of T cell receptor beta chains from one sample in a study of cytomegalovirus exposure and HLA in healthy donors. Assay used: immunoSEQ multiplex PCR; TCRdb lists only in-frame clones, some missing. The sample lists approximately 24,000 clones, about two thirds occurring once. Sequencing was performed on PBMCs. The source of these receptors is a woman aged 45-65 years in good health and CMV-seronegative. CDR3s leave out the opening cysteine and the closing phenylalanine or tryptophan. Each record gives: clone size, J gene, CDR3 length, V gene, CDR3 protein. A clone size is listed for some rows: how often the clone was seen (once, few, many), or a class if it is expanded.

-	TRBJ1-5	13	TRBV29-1	SVVEDRISNQPQH
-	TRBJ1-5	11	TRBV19	ATSRGRNQPQH
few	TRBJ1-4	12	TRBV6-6	ASSQTATNEKLF
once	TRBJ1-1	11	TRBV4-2	ASSPPGFNEAF
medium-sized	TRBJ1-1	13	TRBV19	ASSIGTGIGTEAF
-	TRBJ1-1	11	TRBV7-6	ASSLGQGGLAF
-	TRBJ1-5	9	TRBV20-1	SARFQGSQH
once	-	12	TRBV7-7	ASSPSSLSYEQY
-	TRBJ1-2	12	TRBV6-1	ASNQDMQNYGYT
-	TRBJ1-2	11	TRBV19	ASSLGQGRGYT